The present entry profiles one T cell receptor (beta chain) with its context. No antigen is known for it. Unique molecular identifiers were present on the cDNA, which also gained a universal primer site by template switching. MiXCR, applied by TCRdb to the 5' RACE reads, yields one record per CDR3 protein. The table records 1.5 million or so distinct CDR3 sequences, roughly 35% of them present only once. Germline-derived CDR1 and CDR2 are DFQATT and SNEGSKA (reference sequence). This CDR3 spans 14 amino acids. The data are from a study of identical twins. Study observations and caveats: Clonotypes of the beta chain that were abundant in cord blood carried fewer insertions (memory repertoires showed none). Within twin pairs, the out-of-frame alpha sequences they shared showed excess low generation probability.

The sequencing sample was made of cord blood. This sequence was found in a newborn girl in good health. The J gene is TRBJ2-1, the V gene TRBV20-1; perhaps TRBD1 as D (6 bases). The J call is uncertain, as TRBJ2-7 better fits the DNA end. In DNA, the CDR3 is TGCAGTGCTAGGCTCGGGACAACCTACAATGAGCAGTACTTC. Protein sequence: CSARLGTTYNEQYF.